Listed here are 26 T cell receptor beta chains from one sample, sequenced in a study of cytomegalovirus exposure and HLA in healthy donors. PCR amplification relied on 60 Vbeta primers (plus 13 Jbeta primers). Sequenced by immunoSEQ multiplex PCR; TCRdb stores in-frame clones only, minus some. Of 150,000 to 180,000 clones listed, 60% to 85% were seen once; the top ten hold 4%. The sample consisted of PBMCs. Receptors were obtained from a woman in her 40s in good health and CMV-seronegative.

J is TRBJ2-1 and V is TRBV2; TRBD1 matches 10 bases. Germline-derived CDR1 and CDR2 are SNHLY and FYNNEI. The V and J ends lost 8 bases and 10 bases, in that order; junction bases with no gene match: 14. This CDR3 has 15 residues. CDR3 sequence: CASGVGDRGSEEQFF. CDR3 in DNA: TGTGCCAGCGGGGTGGGGGACAGGGGATCGGAGGAGCAGTTCTTC.

The V gene is TRBV6-1, the J gene TRBJ2-7; TRBD1 aligns across 8 bases. The CDR3 has 14 residues. With 5 bases clipped from V and 1 base from J, the junction kept 4 bases outside the gene matches. CDR1 MNHNS and CDR2 SASEGT come from the germline V gene. The CDR3 region has the DNA TGTGCCAGCAGTTCCGGGACAGGTTCCTACGAGCAGTACTTC. Its protein product is CASSSGTGSYEQYF.

The V and J genes are TRBV6-1 and TRBJ2-7; 9 nucleotides line up with TRBD1. The ends lost 3 bases at V and 3 bases at J; junction bases unmatched: 6. There are 15 residues in the CDR3. Per germline, CDR1 MNHNS and CDR2 SASEGT. The CDR3 loop is CASSEGQGVFYEQYF. The CDR3 coding sequence is TGTGCCAGCAGTGAGGGACAGGGTGTGTTCTACGAGCAGTACTTC.

The V call is TRBV7-9, the J call TRBJ1-3; weak D call: TRBD1 (5 bases). This CDR3 has 15 amino acids. Trimming removed 9 bases from V and 9 bases from J, with 24 bases in between. Germline V gene lookup returns CDR1 SEHNR and CDR2 FQNEAQ (reference sequence). For the CDR3, the DNA is TGTGCCAGGGGCGACAGTTCGAGTCTGACGGGCACCATATATTTT. It encodes CARGDSSSLTGTIYF.

The genes are TRBV4-2 and TRBJ2-1; D unclear. V lost 0 bases, J lost 3 bases, and 9 bases lay in between. CDR1 and CDR2 (germline): LGHNA, YNFKEQ. The CDR3 runs to 15 residues. The CDR3: CASSQEVAHYNEQFF. Written as DNA, the CDR3 is TGTGCCAGCAGCCAAGAGGTAGCACACTACAATGAGCAGTTCTTC.

This chain joins TRBV6-5 and TRBJ2-7, with 8 bases lining up with TRBD1. The length of the CDR3 is 12 residues. Unmatched junction bases numbered 2, after V lost 7 bases and J lost 3 bases. CDR1 MNHEY and CDR2 SVGAGI come from the germline V gene. The CDR3 nucleotides are TGTGCCAGCAATGGACAGGGCTACGAGCAGTACTTC. It yields the protein CASNGQGYEQYF.

This chain uses TRBV5-1 with TRBJ1-2; 7 bases match TRBD1. With 2 bases clipped from V and 7 bases from J, the junction kept 11 bases outside the gene matches. Germline lookup yields CDR1 SGHRS and CDR2 YFSETQ. CDR3 size: 15 residues. As DNA, the CDR3 is TGCGCCAGCAGCTTTTCACCGGAGGCAGGGGGTGGCTACACCTTC. Translated: CASSFSPEAGGGYTF.

CDR3 nucleotide sequence: TGCGCCAGCAGCTTGGCCGGGGAAGGCTACACCTTC. Protein sequence: CASSLAGEGYTF. J is TRBJ1-2 and V is TRBV5-1; D gene ambiguous. CDR1 is SGHRS and CDR2 is YFSETQ in the germline V gene. V was trimmed by 0 bases and J by 8 bases, leaving 8 bases between them. CDR3 length: 12 residues.

The J gene is TRBJ2-5, the V gene TRBV5-4; 14 positions agree with TRBD2. Losses at the gene ends were 4 bases for V and 5 bases for J; bases not matched to a gene: 13. The germline V gene encodes CDR1 SGHNT and CDR2 YYREEE (reference sequence). CDR3 length: 18 residues. The CDR3 reads CASSPRTSGGRGGETQYF. In nucleotides, the CDR3 is TGTGCCAGCAGCCCAAGGACTAGCGGGGGGCGAGGAGGTGAGACCCAGTACTTC.

The rearrangement uses TRBV2 and TRBJ1-1; the D gene is possibly TRBD1 (6 bases). Trimming removed 5 bases from V and 7 bases from J, with 11 bases in between. Per the germline V gene, CDR1 is SNHLY and CDR2 is FYNNEI. CDR3 size: 12 residues. This CDR3 reads CASSITGYEAFF. The CDR3 region has the DNA TGTGCCAGCAGTATCACAGGGTATGAAGCTTTCTTT.

This clone was detected once. The CDR3 reads CASSPGLAGGEETQYF. As DNA, the CDR3 is TGCGCCAGCAGCCCCGGACTAGCGGGAGGGGAAGAGACCCAGTACTTC. The chain recombines TRBV5-1 with TRBJ2-5; 15 positions match TRBD2. This CDR3 is 16 amino acids long. The V gene end was trimmed by 4 bases and the J gene end by 3 bases; junction bases not matched to a gene: 4. In germline, CDR1 is SGHRS, CDR2 YFSETQ.

This chain connects TRBV2 to TRBJ1-2; 7 bases are shared with TRBD1. V lost 6 bases to trimming and J lost 4 bases; unmatched junction nucleotides: 8. Germline V gene sequence: CDR1 SNHLY, CDR2 FYNNEI. The CDR3 consists of 14 residues. In nucleotides, the CDR3 is TGTGCCAGCAGCGACAGGGTGTCGGGCTATGGCTACACCTTC. Residues: CASSDRVSGYGYTF.

The chain combines TRBV10-3 with TRBJ1-1, with D possibly TRBD1 on 6 matching bases. Germline V gene lookup returns CDR1 ENHRY and CDR2 SYGVKD. This CDR3 has 13 residues. Trimming pared 7 bases from V and 6 bases from J, leaving 15 bases between. CDR3 region: CAITLERGSEAFF. CDR3 nucleotide sequence: TGTGCCATCACACTAGAAAGGGGGTCTGAAGCTTTCTTT.

This clone turned up a few times. In DNA form, the CDR3 reads TGTGCCAGCAGCGGGAGGGGGGCGTCCTACGAGCAGTACTTC. Translated, it gives CASSGRGASYEQYF. The rearrangement joins TRBV6-1 to TRBJ2-7; 8 nucleotides match TRBD2. CDR3 length: 14 residues. The germline gives CDR1 MNHNS, CDR2 SASEGT. J was trimmed by 1 base and V by 6 bases; bases with no gene match: 5.

This clone was counted between two and nine times. The chain combines TRBV5-1 with TRBJ1-4; a weak D match, TRBD1 (5 bases). Germline CDR1 SGHRS, CDR2 YFSETQ. V was pared by 4 bases and J by 0 bases, with 13 bases between. The CDR3 has 16 amino acids. CDR3 protein: CASSPIVGATNEKLFF. The CDR3 region has the DNA TGCGCCAGCAGCCCAATCGTAGGGGCAACTAATGAAAAACTGTTTTTT. Based on the CDR3 plus reference TRBV5-1 and TRBJ1-4, the full variable domain is KAGVTQTPRYLIKTRGQQVTLSCSPISGHRSVSWYQQTPGQGLQFLFEYFSETQRNKGNFPGRFSGRQFSNSRSEMNVSTLELGDSALYLCASSPIVGATNEKLFFGSGTQLSVL.

This clone was recorded once. J is TRBJ2-3 and V is TRBV6-6, with 8 nucleotides matching TRBD1. The germline CDR1 and CDR2 sequences are MNHNY and SVGAGI (reference sequence). This CDR3 spans 16 amino acids. Trimming took 5 bases from V and 2 from J; bases not matched to a gene: 9. The CDR3 is CASSPPAQGVTDTQYF. CDR3 sequence (DNA): TGTGCCAGCAGTCCCCCCGCACAGGGGGTCACAGATACGCAGTATTTT.

The chain carries TRBV2 and TRBJ2-2, with D maybe TRBD1 (5 bases). Trimming removed 8 bases at V and 1 base at J, with 8 bases between. CDR3 length equals 13 residues. CDR1 is SNHLY and CDR2 is FYNNEI in the germline V gene. The CDR3 nucleotides are TGTGCCAGCCGTCAGGGGAACACCGGGGAGCTGTTTTTT. Amino acids: CASRQGNTGELFF.

The rearrangement joins TRBV2 to TRBJ1-4; 12 bases line up with TRBD1. The CDR3 is made up of 16 amino acids. The junction had 7 bases not matched to a gene; V was cut back by 8 bases and J by 3 bases. Germline CDR1 SNHLY, CDR2 FYNNEI. The CDR3 region is CASRDRGRFANEKLFF. The CDR3 region has the DNA TGTGCCAGCCGGGACAGGGGGCGCTTCGCTAATGAAAAACTGTTTTTT.

The V gene is TRBV11-2, the J gene TRBJ2-7, with D perhaps TRBD1 (5 bases). Trimming stripped 1 base from V and 6 bases from J, with 13 bases between. This CDR3 region has 14 residues. Germline-derived CDR1 and CDR2 are SGHAT and FQNNGV. Here the CDR3 reads CASSLGQGSSEQYF. The CDR3 DNA reads as TGTGCCAGCAGCTTAGGGCAGGGATCCAGCGAGCAGTACTTC.

The chain couples TRBV10-1 to TRBJ2-4, with a possible D match to TRBD1 (6 bases). The CDR3 is 13 residues long. The germline CDR1 and CDR2 sequences are WNHNN and SYGVQD (reference sequence). The ends were cut back, 4 bases at V and 9 bases at J, with 13 bases in the middle. CDR3 region: CASSGTVSGIQYF. CDR3 in DNA: TGCGCCAGCAGTGGGACAGTCAGCGGCATTCAGTACTTC.

CDR3 sequence (DNA): TGTGCCAGCAGTTTATCGGGGGGAGGGCGCGACTATGGCTACACCTTC. Translation gives CASSLSGGGRDYGYTF. This chain links TRBV27 with TRBJ1-2; a possible D gene is TRBD1 (5 bases). V lost 0 bases, J lost 3 bases, and 14 bases lay in between. Germline CDR1 MNHEY, CDR2 SMNVEV (reference sequence). The CDR3 runs to 16 residues.

The chain links TRBV29-1 to TRBJ2-3; D gene unclear. The V end lost 4 bases, the J end lost 3 bases, and 8 bases lay between the germline ends. From germline, CDR1 is SQVTM and CDR2 ANQGSEA. This CDR3 contains 12 residues. The CDR3 is CSVGAGTDTQYF. As DNA, the CDR3 is TGCAGCGTTGGGGCAGGAACAGATACGCAGTATTTT.

The chain uses TRBV27 and TRBJ2-1, with D perhaps TRBD2 (5 bases). The CDR3 has 14 residues. In germline, CDR1 is MNHEY, CDR2 SMNVEV (reference sequence). Trimming left V 3 bases short and J 6 bases short, with 12 bases between. The CDR3 sequence: CASSLVLEGNEQFF. CDR3 bases: TGTGCCAGCAGTTTGGTCCTAGAGGGCAATGAGCAGTTCTTC.

This chain uses TRBV4-2 with TRBJ2-1, with a tentative D call TRBD2 (7 bases). Trimming took 0 bases from V and 1 from J, leaving 13 bases between them. The germline gives CDR1 LGHNA, CDR2 YNFKEQ. CDR3 length equals 17 residues. The CDR3 DNA sequence: TGTGCCAGCAGCCAAGATGGGGGGGCCAGGTCCTACAATGAGCAGTTCTTC. It encodes CASSQDGGARSYNEQFF.

CDR3 loop: CASSDGGTGSYEQYF. The CDR3 region has the DNA TGTGCCAGCAGTGATGGGGGGACAGGGTCCTACGAGCAGTACTTC. This chain joins TRBV25-1 and TRBJ2-7; 9 positions agree with TRBD1. V dropped 3 bases and J dropped 1; count of bases not matched to a gene: 4. Germline V gene lookup returns CDR1 MGHDK and CDR2 SYGVNS. The CDR3 is made up of 15 amino acids.

J is TRBJ1-2 and V is TRBV15; weak D call: TRBD1 (5 bases). From germline, CDR1 is LNHNV and CDR2 YYDKDF (reference sequence). Trimming shortened V by 11 bases and J by 4 bases, and 11 bases separated the two germline ends. This CDR3 is built from 11 residues. CDR3 sequence (DNA): TGTGCCGTGGGGGGTATCTATGGCTACACCTTC. This encodes CAVGGIYGYTF.